These T cell receptor beta chains were read from a single sample in a study of shared clonotypes between healthy human individuals. Only in-frame clones appear in the TCRdb table, and some are missing; sequencing was by immunoSEQ multiplex PCR. Here the sample spans over a million clones, roughly 70% being singletons. The sample comprised memory CD4+ T cells sorted from blood. The source of these receptors is a man aged 18 to 29 in good health. Each CDR3 is given with its conserved first and last residue. Each record gives: clone size, J gene, D gene, V gene, CDR3 length, CDR3 protein, CDR3 DNA. A D gene is named only where the DNA matches it firmly. Expanded clones are given a class, and other clones once, few, many or no size at all.

. | TRBJ1-4 | . | TRBV6-1 | 15 | CASSEAALRGEKLFF | TGTGCCAGCAGTGAAGCGGCGCTGCGTGGCGAAAAACTGTTTTTT
. | TRBJ1-3 | TRBD1 | TRBV11-1 | 16 | CASSRRDRGRMDTIYF | TGTGCCAGCAGCCGCCGGGACAGGGGGCGTATGGACACCATATATTTT
few | TRBJ1-4 | . | TRBV6-5 | 13 | CQFGGLTNEKLFF | TGTCAGTTCGGGGGGTTGACTAATGAAAAACTGTTTTTT
. | TRBJ1-6 | TRBD1 | TRBV19 | 17 | CASSTGTGLPSALPLHF | TGTGCCAGTAGTACTGGGACAGGCTTACCCTCGGCGTTACCCCTCCACTTT
. | TRBJ1-6 | . | TRBV7-6 | 17 | CASSFSMTGAYNSPLHF | TGTGCCAGCAGCTTCTCAATGACAGGAGCCTATAATTCACCCCTCCACTTT
. | TRBJ1-1 | . | TRBV5-4 | 11 | CASSFGPEAFF | TGTGCCAGCAGCTTCGGACCAGAAGCTTTCTTT
. | TRBJ2-7 | . | TRBV18 | 16 | CASSQGVSGAKYEQYF | TGTGCCAGCTCACAAGGGGTAAGCGGAGCGAAGTACGAGCAGTACTTC
few | TRBJ1-6 | . | TRBV28 | 12 | CASAKLGSPLHF | TGTGCCAGCGCCAAGTTGGGCTCACCCCTCCACTTT
. | TRBJ1-2 | . | TRBV25-1 | 13 | CASSDQGPYGYTF | TGTGCCAGCAGTGACCAGGGTCCCTATGGCTACACCTTC
. | TRBJ2-7 | . | TRBV6-5 | 15 | CASSYGGQGVYEQYF | TGTGCCAGCAGTTACGGGGGTCAAGGCGTCTACGAGCAGTACTTC
. | TRBJ2-5 | TRBD2 | TRBV14 | 16 | CANGSRLAYSQETQYF | TGTGCCAATGGATCCAGACTAGCTTACTCCCAAGAGACCCAGTACTTC
. | TRBJ1-2 | . | TRBV19 | 15 | CASSIDMGGSSGYTF | TGTGCCAGTAGTATAGATATGGGGGGAAGCTCTGGCTACACCTTC
few | TRBJ1-1 | . | TRBV29-1 | 13 | CSVTAGTNTEAFF | TGCAGCGTGACAGCAGGGACCAACACTGAAGCTTTCTTT
once | TRBJ2-7 | TRBD2 | TRBV6-1 | 15 | CASIDLSGRRYEQYF | TGTGCCAGCATCGACCTGAGCGGGAGGAGGTACGAGCAGTACTTC
. | TRBJ2-7 | TRBD2 | TRBV7-2 | 18 | CASSLGTSGKGIYHEQYF | TGTGCCAGCAGCTTAGGGACTAGCGGGAAGGGTATTTACCACGAGCAGTACTTC
. | TRBJ1-2 | . | TRBV5-4 | 14 | CASSLRGTQHGYTF | TGTGCCAGCAGCCTGCGAGGGACCCAGCATGGCTACACCTTC
. | TRBJ1-5 | . | TRBV4-2 | 14 | CASSQDLANQPQHF | TGTGCCAGCAGCCAAGATTTGGCGAATCAGCCCCAGCATTTT
many | TRBJ1-3 | . | TRBV29-1 | 13 | CSVEGNSGNTIYF | TGCAGCGTTGAGGGGAACTCTGGAAACACCATATATTTT
. | TRBJ1-4 | . | TRBV30 | 11 | CAWRTPEKLFF | TGTGCCTGGCGGACCCCAGAAAAACTGTTTTTT
. | TRBJ1-1 | TRBD1 | TRBV28 | 15 | CASSFGTGTNFRAFF | TGTGCCAGCAGTTTCGGGACAGGGACGAATTTTCGAGCTTTCTTT
. | TRBJ2-3 | TRBD2 | TRBV4-3 | 20 | CASSQDYSRGASGSRDTQYF | TGCGCCAGCAGCCAAGACTATTCGAGGGGAGCTAGCGGGAGTCGGGATACGCAGTATTTT
. | TRBJ1-2 | . | TRBV30 | 12 | CAWSDSLYGYTF | TGTGCCTGGAGTGACAGTTTGTATGGCTACACCTTC
. | TRBJ1-1 | . | TRBV27 | 13 | CASSLPGSREAFF | TGTGCCAGCAGTTTACCGGGGTCCAGAGAAGCTTTCTTT
. | TRBJ1-3 | . | TRBV2 | 14 | CASSDQISGNTIYF | TGTGCCAGCAGTGACCAGATTTCAGGAAACACCATATATTTT
. | TRBJ1-2 | TRBD1 | TRBV19 | 14 | CASLDRGQNYGYTF | TGTGCCAGCCTCGACAGGGGGCAAAACTATGGCTACACCTTC
once | TRBJ2-1 | TRBD2 | TRBV7-3 | 15 | CASSREVGLYNEQFF | TGTGCCAGCAGTCGGGAGGTGGGACTTTATAATGAGCAGTTCTTC
. | TRBJ2-2 | . | TRBV6-4 | 15 | CASSAQTANTGELFF | TGTGCCAGCAGCGCCCAGACTGCGAACACCGGGGAGCTGTTTTTT
. | TRBJ2-2 | . | TRBV7-9 | 12 | CASSLGVGELFF | TGTGCCAGCAGCTTGGGTGTCGGGGAGCTGTTTTTT
once | TRBJ1-2 | TRBD1 | TRBV7-2 | 14 | CASSPTQGIYGYTF | TGTGCCAGCAGTCCGACACAGGGGATCTATGGCTACACCTTC
few | TRBJ2-3 | . | TRBV27 | 12 | CASSGTTDTQYF | TGTGCCAGCTCCGGGACCACAGATACGCAGTATTTT
. | TRBJ1-1 | . | TRBV5-1 | 14 | CASSLAPPNTEAFF | TGCGCCAGCAGCTTGGCTCCCCCGAACACTGAAGCTTTCTTT
. | TRBJ2-7 | TRBD2 | TRBV2 | 15 | CASSEWWEGRYEQYF | TGTGCCAGCAGTGAATGGTGGGAGGGCCGATACGAGCAGTACTTC
. | TRBJ2-1 | . | TRBV4-1 | 15 | CASSPALQGYNEQFF | TGCGCCAGCAGCCCCGCCCTACAGGGATACAATGAGCAGTTCTTC
. | TRBJ1-2 | TRBD1 | TRBV29-1 | 16 | CSVEDRGQGVGYGYTF | TGCAGCGTTGAAGATCGGGGCCAGGGGGTAGGCTATGGCTACACCTTC
. | TRBJ2-7 | . | TRBV15 | 13 | CATSRDRQYEQYF | TGTGCCACCAGCAGAGATCGGCAGTACGAGCAGTACTTC
. | TRBJ2-1 | TRBD2 | TRBV2 | 16 | CASSGGGTSDYNEQFF | TGTGCCAGCAGTGGAGGTGGGACTAGCGACTACAATGAGCAGTTCTTC